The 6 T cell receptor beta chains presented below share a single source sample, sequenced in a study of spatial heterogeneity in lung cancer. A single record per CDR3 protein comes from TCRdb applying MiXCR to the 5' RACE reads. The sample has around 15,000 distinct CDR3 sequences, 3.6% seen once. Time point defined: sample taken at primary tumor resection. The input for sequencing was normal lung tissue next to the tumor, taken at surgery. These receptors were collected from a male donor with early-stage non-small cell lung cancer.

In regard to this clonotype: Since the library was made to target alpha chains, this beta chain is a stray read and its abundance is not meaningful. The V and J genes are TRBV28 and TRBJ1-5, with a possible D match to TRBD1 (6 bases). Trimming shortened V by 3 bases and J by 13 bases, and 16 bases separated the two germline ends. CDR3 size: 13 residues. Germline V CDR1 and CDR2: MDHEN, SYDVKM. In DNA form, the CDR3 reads TGTGCCAGCAGTTTGCCGCTATACAGGGCGCAGCATTTT. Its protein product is CASSLPLYRAQHF. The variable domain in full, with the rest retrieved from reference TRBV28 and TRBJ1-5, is DVKVTQSSRYLVKRTGEKVFLECVQDMDHENMFWYRQDPGLGLRLIYFSYDVKMKEKGDIPEGYSVSREKKERFSLILESASTNQTSMYLCASSLPLYRAQHFGDGTRLSIL.

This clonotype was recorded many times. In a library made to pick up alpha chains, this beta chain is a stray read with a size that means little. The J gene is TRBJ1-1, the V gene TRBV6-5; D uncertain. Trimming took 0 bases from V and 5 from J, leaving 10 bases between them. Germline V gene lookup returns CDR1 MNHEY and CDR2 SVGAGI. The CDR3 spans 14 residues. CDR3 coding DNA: TGTGCCAGCAGTTACTCAAAGGCGACTACTGAAGCTTTCTTT. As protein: CASSYSKATTEAFF.

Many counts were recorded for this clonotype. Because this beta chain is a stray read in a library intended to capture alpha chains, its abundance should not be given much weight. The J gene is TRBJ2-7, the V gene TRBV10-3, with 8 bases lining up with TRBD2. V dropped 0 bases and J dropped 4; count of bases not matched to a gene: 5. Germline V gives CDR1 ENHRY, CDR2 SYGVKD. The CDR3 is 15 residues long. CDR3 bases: TGTGCCATCAGTGAGTCCCGGGAGGGGGGTTACGAGCAGTACTTC. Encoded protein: CAISESREGGYEQYF.

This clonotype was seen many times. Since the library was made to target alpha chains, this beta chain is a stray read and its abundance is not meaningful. CDR3 nucleotide sequence: TGTGCCAGCAGCCCCCGTTTAGGGTCGAGGGAGACCCAGTACTTC. This encodes CASSPRLGSRETQYF. The rearrangement links TRBV6-5 to TRBJ2-5; no clear D. The CDR3 length is 15 residues. V was pared by 6 bases and J by 5 bases, with 19 bases between. In germline, CDR1 is MNHEY, CDR2 SVGAGI.

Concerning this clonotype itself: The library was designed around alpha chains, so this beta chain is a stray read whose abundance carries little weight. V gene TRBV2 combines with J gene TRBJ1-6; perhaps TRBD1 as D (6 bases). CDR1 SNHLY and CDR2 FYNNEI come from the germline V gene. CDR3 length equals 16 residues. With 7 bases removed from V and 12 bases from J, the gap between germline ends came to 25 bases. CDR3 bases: TGTGCCAGCACTCTACGGGGGGGGCGCGAGCCTGGACCCCTCCACTTT. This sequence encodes CASTLRGGREPGPLHF.

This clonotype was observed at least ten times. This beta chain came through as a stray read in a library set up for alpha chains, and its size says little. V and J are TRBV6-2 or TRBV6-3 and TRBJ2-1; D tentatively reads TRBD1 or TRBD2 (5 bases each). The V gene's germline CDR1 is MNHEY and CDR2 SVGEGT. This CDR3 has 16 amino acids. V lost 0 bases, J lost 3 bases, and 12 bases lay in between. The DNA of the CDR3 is TGTGCCAGCAGTTACTCGATAGCGCAGGGCTACAATGAGCAGTTCTTC. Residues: CASSYSIAQGYNEQFF.